This entry concerns a single T cell receptor (beta chain). Its specificity is unknown. These data come from a study of cytomegalovirus exposure and HLA in healthy donors. Researchers ran the PCR with 60 Vbeta and 13 Jbeta primers. Here immunoSEQ multiplex PCR was the method, and the copy in TCRdb shows in-frame clones only, minus some. The table records around 200,000 clones, around 85% of them present only once. Study-level findings and limits: Compared with the approximately 670-donor mean, an Asian-associated ancestry cluster reportedly had fewer N-insertions, according to a later analysis.

This CDR3 has 13 residues. Germline V gene data show CDR1 as SEHNR and CDR2 as FQNEAQ (reference sequence). The ends were cut back, 5 bases at V and 4 bases at J, with 11 bases in the middle. The receptor was isolated from a girl aged 2 to 9 in good health and CMV-seronegative. Sequencing used PBMCs. J is TRBJ1-2 and V is TRBV7-9, with D tentatively TRBD1 (6 bases). CDR3 loop: CASSPTQGYGYTF. The DNA of the CDR3 is TGTGCCAGCAGCCCGACACAGGGCTATGGCTACACCTTC.